The 27 T cell receptor beta chains below all came from one sample that was sequenced in a study of blood T cell repertoires in COVID-19. Only in-frame clones appear in the TCRdb table, and some are missing; sequencing was by immunoSEQ multiplex PCR. Of roughly 150,000 clones listed, approximately 79% were seen once; the top ten hold around 20%. Sequences were obtained from PBMCs or T cells enriched from blood (not recorded which). The receptor source for this set is a woman in her sixties or seventies in a cohort exposed to, infected with or recovered from COVID-19 (not recorded which).

This clone was observed once. The rearrangement uses TRBV19 and TRBJ2-5, with D possibly matching TRBD1 (5 bases). The CDR3 is 15 amino acids. V shed 3 bases and J shed 4 bases, with 15 bases lying between them. The germline gives CDR1 LNHDA, CDR2 SQIVND (reference sequence). The CDR3 DNA follows: TGTGCCAGTAGTATTAGAGGCAGGGTAGGAGAGACCCAGTACTTC. This codes for CASSIRGRVGETQYF.

V usage is TRBV28 and J usage is TRBJ1-1; D is ambiguous. The CDR3 sequence is 14 residues long. V lost 3 bases to trimming and J lost 4 bases, with 12 bases between them. Germline V gene lookup returns CDR1 MDHEN and CDR2 SYDVKM. In nucleotides, the CDR3 is TGTGCCAGCAGTTTGGAACCCTGGAGCACTGAAGCTTTCTTT. Translation gives CASSLEPWSTEAFF.

The V gene is TRBV18, the J gene TRBJ2-2, with 9 positions matching TRBD2. Trimming cost V 0 bases and J 7 bases; bases outside gene matches: 6. CDR3 length: 16 residues. Germline V CDR1 and CDR2: KGHSH, LQKENI. In nucleotides, the CDR3 is TGTGCCAGCTCACCACCGGTTAGCGGGAGTCTCGGGGAGCTGTTTTTT. The encoded protein is CASSPPVSGSLGELFF.

This chain connects TRBV27 to TRBJ1-6, with a weak D call TRBD1 (5 bases). Per the germline V gene, CDR1 is MNHEY and CDR2 is SMNVEV (reference sequence). The ends were cut back, 6 bases at V and 2 bases at J, with 11 bases in the middle. The CDR3 runs to 15 residues. Written as DNA, the CDR3 is TGTGCCAGCAGACCTCAGGGAACCTATAATTCACCCCTCCACTTT. As protein: CASRPQGTYNSPLHF.

The rearrangement joins TRBV7-2 to TRBJ1-3, with D possibly TRBD1 on 6 matching bases. The V end lost 1 base, the J end lost 4 bases, and 14 bases lay between the germline ends. CDR3 size: 16 residues. The germline CDR1 and CDR2 sequences are SGHTA and FQGNSA. For the CDR3, the DNA is TGTGCCAGCAGCTTAGTAGGGGGTCAGGGGGGAAACACCATATATTTT. Amino acids: CASSLVGGQGGNTIYF.

The V gene is TRBV28, the J gene TRBJ1-1; D is uncertain. Trimming stripped 7 bases from V and 0 bases from J, with 12 bases between. This CDR3 contains 14 residues. Germline lookup yields CDR1 MDHEN and CDR2 SYDVKM. The chain's CDR3 is CASTSTPMNTEAFF. In DNA form, the CDR3 reads TGTGCCAGCACTTCTACCCCTATGAACACTGAAGCTTTCTTT.

As for this clone: Being one base from a much bigger clone, this may be a read error. The rearrangement links TRBV28 to TRBJ2-7; perhaps TRBD2 as D (6 bases). Germline lookup yields CDR1 MDHEN and CDR2 SYDVKM. Trimming removed 5 bases at V and 8 bases at J, with 13 bases between. The CDR3 has 12 amino acids. The CDR3 protein is CASSLTSSKQYF. The DNA for the CDR3 is TGTGCCAGCAGTCTGACTAGTAGCAAGCAGTACTTC.

This clone was seen just once. The chain joins TRBV15 to TRBJ2-4; D is possibly TRBD1 (5 bases). Trimming removed 0 bases from V and 8 bases from J, with 8 bases in between. This CDR3 spans 13 amino acids. Germline V gene data show CDR1 as LNHNV and CDR2 as YYDKDF (reference sequence). In DNA form, the CDR3 reads TGTGCCACCAGCAGAGACAGCAGGGACATTCAGTACTTC. This sequence encodes CATSRDSRDIQYF.

The V call is TRBV28, the J call TRBJ2-3; D perhaps matches TRBD2 (6 bases). Trimming removed 4 bases at V and 0 bases at J, with 11 bases between. The CDR3 length is 15 residues. The germline V gene encodes CDR1 MDHEN and CDR2 SYDVKM. In DNA form, the CDR3 reads TGTGCCAGCAGTTCTAGCGCTGAAAGCACAGATACGCAGTATTTT. Its translation is CASSSSAESTDTQYF.

This chain connects TRBV11-3 to TRBJ2-5; 8 bases map to TRBD1. The CDR3 sequence is 15 residues long. Losses at the gene ends were 5 bases for V and 6 bases for J; bases not matched to a gene: 11. Germline V gene lookup returns CDR1 SGHNT and CDR2 YENEEA. The CDR3 reads CASSPQGAMRQTQYF. CDR3 in DNA: TGTGCCAGCAGCCCCCAGGGGGCCATGAGGCAGACCCAGTACTTC.

The chain combines TRBV27 with TRBJ2-1; D possibly corresponds to TRBD2 (5 bases). V was cut by 2 bases and J by 8 bases, with 19 bases left in between. The CDR3 loop spans 16 amino acids. Germline-derived CDR1 and CDR2 are MNHEY and SMNVEV (reference sequence). CDR3 DNA: TGTGCCAGCAGTTTAACTCCGTACCAAATGCGGGATGAGCAGTTCTTC. Residues: CASSLTPYQMRDEQFF.

To note about this clone: This specimen includes other DNA sequences encoding the same CDR3. This rearrangement joins TRBV18 to TRBJ1-5; D is ambiguous. Trimming took off 2 bases at V and 2 bases at J, with 7 bases between the two ends. The CDR3 length is 14 residues. Germline lookup yields CDR1 KGHSH and CDR2 LQKENI. In DNA, the CDR3 is TGTGCCAGCTCACCAGCCGGGGGCAATCAGCCCCAGCATTTT. Encoded protein: CASSPAGGNQPQHF. Combining the CDR3 with reference TRBV18 and TRBJ1-5 gives the whole variable domain NAGVMQNPRHLVRRRGQEARLRCSPMKGHSHVYWYRQLPEEGLKFMVYLQKENIIDESGMPKERFSAEFPKEGPSILRIQQVVRGDSAAYFCASSPAGGNQPQHFGDGTRLSIL.

The V call is TRBV2, the J call TRBJ1-5; 9 bases match TRBD1. The V gene's germline CDR1 is SNHLY and CDR2 FYNNEI. After removal of 6 bases from V and 5 bases from J, the junction contained 5 bases not matched to a gene. The CDR3 runs 14 residues. The CDR3 DNA reads TGTGCCAGCAGATCGGACAGGGGATATCAGCCCCAGCATTTT. It is translated as CASRSDRGYQPQHF.

This rearrangement joins TRBV11-2 to TRBJ1-3; D is uncertain. Per the germline V gene, CDR1 is SGHAT and CDR2 is FQNNGV. V was clipped by 8 bases and J by 0 bases, with 20 bases between them. The CDR3 has 17 amino acids. The chain's CDR3 is CASVGGSHEDSGNTIYF. The CDR3 nucleotides read TGTGCCAGCGTCGGCGGCTCCCACGAAGACTCTGGAAACACCATATATTTT. Using reference TRBV11-2 and TRBJ1-3 for the parts outside the CDR3, the full variable domain is EAGVAQSPRYKIIEKRQSVAFWCNPISGHATLYWYQQILGQGPKLLIQFQNNGVVDDSQLPKDRFSAERLKGVDSTLKIQPAKLEDSAVYLCASVGGSHEDSGNTIYFGEGSWLTVV.

The CDR3 DNA sequence: TGTGCCAGCAGTGTGGGACTAGCGGGAGTAAACGAGCAGTACTTC. Translation gives CASSVGLAGVNEQYF. The chain combines TRBV25-1 with TRBJ2-7, with 14 bases matching TRBD2. The CDR3 extends over 15 amino acids. Germline assignment: CDR1 MGHDK and CDR2 SYGVNS. V gave up 4 bases and J gave up 5 bases; unmatched junction bases: 4.

This clone was detected only once. The rearrangement uses TRBV18 and TRBJ2-1; TRBD2 might be the D (5 bases). V was trimmed by 1 base and J by 5 bases, leaving 6 bases between them. The CDR3 consists of 13 residues. Germline V gene data show CDR1 as KGHSH and CDR2 as LQKENI. CDR3 nucleotide sequence: TGTGCCAGCTCACCACAAGCGGACAATGAGCAGTTCTTC. This sequence encodes CASSPQADNEQFF.

This chain joins TRBV5-3 and TRBJ2-3, with TRBD2 matching over 14 bases. TRBV5-3 is assigned to the ORF class and has an uncertain function. Trimming removed 4 bases from V and 5 bases from J; junction bases left unmatched: 3. This CDR3 region has 15 residues. DNA for the CDR3: TGTGCCAGAAGCGTGACTAGCGGGAGGGTAGATACGCAGTATTTT. It specifies CARSVTSGRVDTQYF.

The chain has TRBV24-1 and TRBJ2-1, with 10 nucleotides matching TRBD2. The J segment lost 6 bases and the V segment lost 3 bases, leaving 7 bases of the junction unmatched. This CDR3 contains 16 residues. Germline CDR1 is KGHDR and CDR2 is SFDVKD. CDR3 nucleotide sequence: TGTGCCACCAGTGATCAGCGAACTAGCGGGACCAATGAGCAGTTCTTC. Translated, it gives CATSDQRTSGTNEQFF.

The V and J genes are TRBV4-2 and TRBJ2-3, with D possibly matching TRBD2 (5 bases). This CDR3 is 14 amino acids long. The V gene's germline CDR1 is LGHNA and CDR2 YNFKEQ. V was trimmed by 4 bases and J by 4 bases, leaving 12 bases between them. As DNA, the CDR3 is TGTGCCAGCAGCCCTCTCGGAGGAGCAGATACGCAGTATTTT. Translating it yields CASSPLGGADTQYF.

This clone was seen once. V is TRBV3-1 (or the pseudogene TRBV3-2) and J is TRBJ2-7; 7 nucleotides agree with TRBD2. The ends lost 2 bases at V and 7 bases at J; junction bases unmatched: 8. In germline, CDR1 is LGHDT, CDR2 YNNKEL (reference sequence). The CDR3 runs to 14 residues. The CDR3 bases are TGTGCCAGCAGCCAATTAGGTTTCGGGGGGGAGCAGTACTTC. This sequence encodes CASSQLGFGGEQYF.

This chain connects TRBV9 to TRBJ2-2; 7 bases are a match to TRBD2. The germline V gene encodes CDR1 SGDLS and CDR2 YYNGEE. J was trimmed by 0 bases and V by 0 bases; bases with no gene match: 2. CDR3 length equals 16 residues. The CDR3 DNA reads TGTGCCAGCAGCGTAGGAGCGGGGCCGAACACCGGGGAGCTGTTTTTT. This translates into CASSVGAGPNTGELFF.

The chain carries TRBV28 and TRBJ1-1; D gene ambiguous. Germline CDR1 reads MDHEN; CDR2 reads SYDVKM. The CDR3 runs 11 residues. Trimming cost V 6 bases and J 4 bases, with 6 bases left between them. The CDR3 is CASRWATEAFF. The CDR3 nucleotides are TGTGCCAGCAGATGGGCCACTGAAGCTTTCTTT.

This clone turned up a few times. The V gene is TRBV5-1, the J gene TRBJ1-2; D not resolved. The germline V and J ends were trimmed by 0 bases and 2 bases, with 5 bases remaining between them. The CDR3 runs to 13 residues. The germline V gene has CDR1 SGHRS and CDR2 YFSETQ. The CDR3 loop reads CASSLEHNYGYTF. In nucleotides, the CDR3 is TGCGCCAGCAGCTTGGAGCACAACTATGGCTACACCTTC.

This chain links TRBV12-3 or TRBV12-4 with TRBJ2-1; weak D call: TRBD2 (6 bases). There are 13 residues in the CDR3. The V end lost 8 bases, the J end lost 6 bases, and 14 bases lay between the germline ends. The CDR3 here is CASVPGLINEQFF. For the CDR3, the DNA is TGTGCCAGCGTTCCGGGACTTATCAATGAGCAGTTCTTC.

The sample holds a few counts of this clone. The rearrangement joins TRBV7-3 to TRBJ2-2; no clear D. The CDR3 runs 15 residues. Germline V CDR1 and CDR2: SGHTA, FQGTGA. Trimming took off 2 bases at V and 0 bases at J, with 7 bases between the two ends. The CDR3 spells CASSLQSPNTGELFF. The CDR3, as DNA: TGTGCCAGCAGCTTACAGTCCCCGAACACCGGGGAGCTGTTTTTT. The complete variable domain, with remaining parts taken from reference TRBV7-3 and TRBJ2-2, reads GAGVSQTPSNKVTEKGKYVELRCDPISGHTALYWYRQSLGQGPEFLIYFQGTGAADDSGLPNDRFFAVRPEGSVSTLKIQRTERGDSAVYLCASSLQSPNTGELFFGEGSRLTVL.

The sample holds many counts of this clone. This chain links TRBV12-3 or TRBV12-4 with TRBJ2-7, with 10 bases fitting TRBD1. The CDR3 length is 12 residues. J gave up 4 bases and V 6 bases, and 0 bases lay outside the gene matches. The CDR3 here is CASRDRGYEQYF. The CDR3 DNA reads TGTGCCAGCAGGGACAGGGGGTACGAGCAGTACTTC.

This sequence joins TRBV28 and TRBJ1-5, with unresolved D. CDR1 MDHEN and CDR2 SYDVKM come from the germline V gene. The V end was cut by 6 bases, the J end by 5 bases, with 20 bases between. The CDR3 has 16 amino acids. In DNA, the CDR3 is TGTGCCAGCAGCCTCCTGACACCGATTTTATATCAGCCCCAGCATTTT. Its protein product is CASSLLTPILYQPQHF.